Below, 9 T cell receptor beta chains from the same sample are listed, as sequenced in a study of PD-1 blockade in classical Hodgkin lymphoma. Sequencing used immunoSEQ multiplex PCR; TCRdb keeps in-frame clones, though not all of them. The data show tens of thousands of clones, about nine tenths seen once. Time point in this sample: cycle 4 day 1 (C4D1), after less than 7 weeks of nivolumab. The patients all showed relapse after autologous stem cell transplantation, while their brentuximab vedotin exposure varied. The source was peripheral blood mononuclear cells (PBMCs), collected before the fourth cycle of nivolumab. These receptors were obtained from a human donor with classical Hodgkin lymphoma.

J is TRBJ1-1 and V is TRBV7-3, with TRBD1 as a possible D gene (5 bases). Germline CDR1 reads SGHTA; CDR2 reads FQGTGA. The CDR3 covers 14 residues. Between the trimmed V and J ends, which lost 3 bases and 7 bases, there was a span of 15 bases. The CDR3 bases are TGTGCCAGCAGCTTGTTTGACGGCGGGGGTGAAGCTTTCTTT. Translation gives CASSLFDGGGEAFF.

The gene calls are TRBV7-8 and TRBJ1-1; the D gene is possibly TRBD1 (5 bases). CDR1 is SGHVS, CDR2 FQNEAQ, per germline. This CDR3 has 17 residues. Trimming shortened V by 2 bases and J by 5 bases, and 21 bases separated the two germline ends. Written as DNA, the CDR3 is TGTGCCAGCAGCTTACACCCCCCGGGACTGGGAGGGACTGAAGCTTTCTTT. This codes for CASSLHPPGLGGTEAFF.

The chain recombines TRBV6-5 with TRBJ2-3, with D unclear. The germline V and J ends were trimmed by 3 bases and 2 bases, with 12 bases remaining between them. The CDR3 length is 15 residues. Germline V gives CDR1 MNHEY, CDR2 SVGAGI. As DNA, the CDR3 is TGTGCCAGCAGTTATCGAGGACCTTACACAGATACGCAGTATTTT. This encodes CASSYRGPYTDTQYF.

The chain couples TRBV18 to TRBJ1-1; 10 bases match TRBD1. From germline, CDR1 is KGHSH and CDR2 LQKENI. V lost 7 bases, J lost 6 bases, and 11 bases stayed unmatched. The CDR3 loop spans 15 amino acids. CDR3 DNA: TGTGCCAGCTGCGCGGGACAGGGGATACGAGCTGAAGCTTTCTTT. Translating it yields CASCAGQGIRAEAFF.

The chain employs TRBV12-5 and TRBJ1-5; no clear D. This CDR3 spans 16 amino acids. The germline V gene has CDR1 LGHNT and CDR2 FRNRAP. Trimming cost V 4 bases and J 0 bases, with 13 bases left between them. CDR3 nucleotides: TGTGCTAGTGGTTCCCCCCTCGACGTTAGCAATCAGCCCCAGCATTTT. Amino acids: CASGSPLDVSNQPQHF.

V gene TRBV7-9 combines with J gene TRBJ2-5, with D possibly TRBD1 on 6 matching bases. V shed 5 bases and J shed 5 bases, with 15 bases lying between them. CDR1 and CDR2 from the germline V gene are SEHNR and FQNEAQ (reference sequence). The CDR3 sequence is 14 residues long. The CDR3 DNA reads TGTGCCAGCAGCCCCAAGTGGGGGCCGGAGACCCAGTACTTC. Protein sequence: CASSPKWGPETQYF.

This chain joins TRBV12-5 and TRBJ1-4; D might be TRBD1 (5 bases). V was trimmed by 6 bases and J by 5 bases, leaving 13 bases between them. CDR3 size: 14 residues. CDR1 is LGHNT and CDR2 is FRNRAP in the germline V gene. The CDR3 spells CASGSGIPNEKLFF. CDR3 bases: TGTGCTAGTGGATCAGGGATCCCGAATGAAAAACTGTTTTTT.

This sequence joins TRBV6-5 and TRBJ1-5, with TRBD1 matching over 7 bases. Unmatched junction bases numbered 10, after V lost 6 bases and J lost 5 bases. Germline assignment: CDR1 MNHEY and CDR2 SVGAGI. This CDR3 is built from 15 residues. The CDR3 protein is CASSPRGTAYQPQHF. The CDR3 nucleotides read TGTGCCAGCAGCCCACGGGGGACAGCTTATCAGCCCCAGCATTTT.

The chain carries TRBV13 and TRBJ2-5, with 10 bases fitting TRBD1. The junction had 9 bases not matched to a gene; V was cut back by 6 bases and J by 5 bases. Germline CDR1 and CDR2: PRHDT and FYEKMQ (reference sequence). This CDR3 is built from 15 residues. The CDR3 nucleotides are TGTGCCAGCAGTCCGGGACAGGGGAGAGGGGAGACCCAGTACTTC. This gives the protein CASSPGQGRGETQYF.